This record concerns one TCR beta chain sequence. There are 14 residues in the CDR3. The germline V and J ends were trimmed by 0 bases and 3 bases, with 5 bases remaining between them. The germline V gene encodes CDR1 SGHVS and CDR2 FNYEAQ. The primer mix had 60 Vbeta and 13 Jbeta primers. Sequencing used immunoSEQ multiplex PCR; TCRdb keeps in-frame clones, though not all of them. The repertoire has 110,000 to 150,000 clones, about 10% of them found once; the top ten carry 1.8%. This record comes from a study of cytomegalovirus exposure and HLA in healthy donors. Sequencing input: PBMCs. The clonotype comes from a man aged 45-65 years in good health and CMV-seronegative. The chain recombines TRBV7-6 with TRBJ2-2, with TRBD2 as a possible D gene (5 bases). The CDR3 protein is CASSLARDTGELFF. In nucleotides, the CDR3 is TGTGCCAGCAGCTTAGCGCGGGACACCGGGGAGCTGTTTTTT. Complete variable domain (other parts from reference TRBV7-6 and TRBJ2-2): GAGVSQSPRYKVTKRGQDVALRCDPISGHVSLYWYRQALGQGPEFLTYFNYEAQQDKSGLPNDRFSAERPEGSISTLTIQRTEQRDSAMYRCASSLARDTGELFFGEGSRLTVL.